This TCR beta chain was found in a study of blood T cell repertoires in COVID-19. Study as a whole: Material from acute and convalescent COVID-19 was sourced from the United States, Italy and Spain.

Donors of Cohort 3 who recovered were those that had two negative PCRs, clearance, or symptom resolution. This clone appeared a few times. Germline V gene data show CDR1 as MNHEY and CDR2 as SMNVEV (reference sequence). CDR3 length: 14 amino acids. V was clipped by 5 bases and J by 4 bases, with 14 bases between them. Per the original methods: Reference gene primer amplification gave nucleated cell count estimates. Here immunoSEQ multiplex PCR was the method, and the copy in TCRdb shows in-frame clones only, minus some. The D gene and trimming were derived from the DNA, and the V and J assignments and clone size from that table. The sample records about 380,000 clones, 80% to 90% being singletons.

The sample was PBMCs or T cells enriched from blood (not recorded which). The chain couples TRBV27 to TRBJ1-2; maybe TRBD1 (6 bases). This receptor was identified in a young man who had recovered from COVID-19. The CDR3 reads CASSPTGQLYGYTF. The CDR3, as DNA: TGTGCCAGCAGTCCTACAGGACAGCTCTATGGCTACACCTTC.